The 23 T cell receptor beta chains listed next were all sequenced from one sample in a study of blood T cell repertoires in COVID-19. Assay used: immunoSEQ multiplex PCR; TCRdb lists only in-frame clones, some missing. The data hold roughly 150,000 clones, with over 70% observed a single time. The sample comprised peripheral blood. Source of these receptors: a man aged 60 to 69 with acute or convalescent COVID-19.

The rearrangement joins TRBV28 to TRBJ2-3; the match to TRBD2 covers 12 bases. The V and J ends lost 5 bases and 2 bases, in that order; junction bases with no gene match: 8. This CDR3 contains 17 residues. CDR1 and CDR2 (germline): MDHEN, SYDVKM. The CDR3 coding sequence is TGTGCCAGCAGTCCACCAGGACTAGCGGGGATCACAGATACGCAGTATTTT. Translated: CASSPPGLAGITDTQYF.

This chain uses TRBV5-1 with TRBJ2-3; 13 nucleotides align to TRBD2. Germline lookup yields CDR1 SGHRS and CDR2 YFSETQ. This CDR3 is built from 20 residues. Unmatched junction bases numbered 14, after V lost 4 bases and J lost 0 bases. The CDR3 here is CASSARPTSGGFSSTDTQYF. The CDR3 nucleotides read TGCGCCAGCAGCGCCCGTCCGACTAGCGGGGGGTTTTCTAGCACAGATACGCAGTATTTT.

The rearrangement links TRBV6-1 to TRBJ1-5; a weak D match, TRBD1 (6 bases). The CDR3 has 15 amino acids. The V end was cut by 2 bases, the J end by 8 bases, with 16 bases between. Germline CDR1 MNHNS, CDR2 SASEGT. The CDR3 loop reads CASSENRARGEPQHF. The CDR3 DNA follows: TGTGCCAGCAGTGAAAACAGGGCACGGGGGGAGCCCCAGCATTTT.

This sequence joins TRBV6-5 and TRBJ1-6, with TRBD1 matching 7 bases. Germline CDR1 MNHEY, CDR2 SVGAGI. The V segment lost 3 bases and the J segment 7 bases; nucleotides outside the gene matches: 3. This CDR3 region has 14 residues. The CDR3 coding sequence is TGTGCCAGCAGTTATGGACAGGCAAATTCACCCCTCCACTTT. This encodes CASSYGQANSPLHF.

This chain links TRBV19 with TRBJ1-2; D unresolved. V was trimmed by 7 bases and J by 3 bases, leaving 12 bases between them. This CDR3 contains 13 residues. Per germline, CDR1 LNHDA and CDR2 SQIVND (reference sequence). This chain's CDR3 is CASNYNPDYGYTF. CDR3 in DNA: TGTGCCAGTAATTATAACCCGGACTATGGCTACACCTTC.

The genes are TRBV27 and TRBJ2-2; a weak D match, TRBD1 (6 bases). The CDR3 contains 14 residues. The germline CDR1 and CDR2 sequences are MNHEY and SMNVEV (reference sequence). Between the trimmed V and J ends, which lost 7 bases and 2 bases, there was a span of 11 bases. Written as DNA, the CDR3 is TGTGCCAGCACAACAGGGATTAACACCGGGGAGCTGTTTTTT. Amino acid sequence: CASTTGINTGELFF.

The chain recombines TRBV7-6 with TRBJ2-2, with 11 bases fitting TRBD1. The V segment lost 6 bases and the J segment 4 bases; nucleotides outside the gene matches: 7. This CDR3 is 16 amino acids long. Germline CDR1 SGHVS, CDR2 FNYEAQ. CDR3 amino acids: CASRAGTGGVTGELFF. Written as DNA, the CDR3 is TGTGCCAGCAGGGCGGGGACAGGGGGAGTCACCGGGGAGCTGTTTTTT.

This clone was seen a few times. V and J are TRBV6-5 and TRBJ1-2, with TRBD1 matching 11 bases. J gave up 0 bases and V 4 bases, and 4 bases lay outside the gene matches. This CDR3 region has 16 residues. The germline V gene has CDR1 MNHEY and CDR2 SVGAGI. CDR3 in DNA: TGTGCCAGCAGTTCCGGGACAGGGGGAACTAACTATGGCTACACCTTC. It encodes CASSSGTGGTNYGYTF.

V gene TRBV5-1 combines with J gene TRBJ2-7, with a tentative D call TRBD2 (5 bases). This CDR3 comprises 17 residues. Germline CDR1 and CDR2: SGHRS and YFSETQ. V lost 1 base and J lost 0, with 17 bases in between. The CDR3 loop reads CASSLLATRASSYEQYF. In DNA, the CDR3 is TGCGCCAGCAGCTTGTTAGCGACGAGGGCGAGCTCCTACGAGCAGTACTTC.

The chain joins TRBV5-1 to TRBJ2-7; TRBD2 agrees at 7 bases. V was pared by 0 bases and J by 3 bases, with 6 bases of the junction left unmatched. Germline V gene data show CDR1 as SGHRS and CDR2 as YFSETQ. The CDR3 runs 15 residues. Written as DNA, the CDR3 is TGCGCCAGCAGCTTGGAGGCCGGGACTATCTACGAGCAGTACTTC. Protein: CASSLEAGTIYEQYF.

The V and J genes are TRBV27 and TRBJ2-5; 8 bases agree with TRBD1. CDR1 is MNHEY and CDR2 is SMNVEV in the germline V gene (reference sequence). The V gene end was trimmed by 5 bases and the J gene end by 5 bases; junction bases not matched to a gene: 4. This CDR3 has 13 residues. The CDR3 sequence: CASSPRQGETQYF. In nucleotides, the CDR3 is TGTGCCAGCAGTCCCCGACAGGGGGAGACCCAGTACTTC.

The J gene is TRBJ2-1, the V gene TRBV3-1 (or the pseudogene TRBV3-2), with TRBD2 as a possible D gene (5 bases). The CDR3 runs 15 residues. Germline loops: CDR1 LGHDT, CDR2 YNNKEL (reference sequence). V was clipped by 2 bases and J by 5 bases, with 13 bases between them. CDR3 in amino acids: CASSQNREEDNEQFF. The CDR3 DNA reads TGTGCCAGCAGCCAAAACCGGGAAGAGGACAATGAGCAGTTCTTC.

The V gene is TRBV7-2, the J gene TRBJ2-1; maybe TRBD2 (6 bases). The CDR3 has 15 residues. Trimming shortened V by 1 base and J by 3 bases, and 10 bases separated the two germline ends. In germline, CDR1 is SGHTA, CDR2 FQGNSA. This CDR3 is CASSLVAAYYNEQFF. The DNA of the CDR3 is TGTGCCAGCAGCTTAGTAGCGGCTTACTACAATGAGCAGTTCTTC.

In DNA form, the CDR3 reads TGTGCCAGCAGCTTAGAGGGACAGGCAGAGACCCAGTACTTC. This translates into CASSLEGQAETQYF. V and J are TRBV11-2 and TRBJ2-5, with TRBD1 matching 8 bases. Germline V gives CDR1 SGHAT, CDR2 FQNNGV. The CDR3 totals 14 residues. The junction had 1 base not matched to a gene; V was cut back by 0 bases and J by 4 bases.

This clone appeared a few times. The chain carries TRBV6-5 and TRBJ2-7; possibly TRBD1 for D (6 bases). This CDR3 is built from 15 residues. CDR1 and CDR2 (germline): MNHEY, SVGAGI. V was pared by 5 bases and J by 4 bases, with 18 bases between. In nucleotides, the CDR3 is TGTGCCAGCAGTACACAGGGTGCTTCCGTTTACGAGCAGTACTTC. This encodes CASSTQGASVYEQYF.

The rearrangement joins TRBV19 to TRBJ2-2, with D possibly TRBD2 on 5 matching bases. The V gene's germline CDR1 is LNHDA and CDR2 SQIVND (reference sequence). V shed 10 bases and J shed 8 bases, with 17 bases lying between them. CDR3 size: 13 residues. CDR3 DNA sequence: TGTGCCACCCTGAAGGGAGCTGGTGGGGAGCTGTTTTTT. This sequence encodes CATLKGAGGELFF.

This clone has only a few counts. The rearrangement joins TRBV7-2 to TRBJ1-1, with 7 bases that match TRBD1. Looked up from germline, CDR1 is SGHTA and CDR2 is FQGNSA. This CDR3 has 14 residues. The V gene end was trimmed by 5 bases and the J gene end by 1 base; junction bases not matched to a gene: 4. This CDR3 reads CASSLGQANTEAFF. CDR3 sequence (DNA): TGTGCCAGCAGCCTCGGACAGGCGAACACTGAAGCTTTCTTT.

This clone was detected once. CDR3 protein: CASSIVAGSGGEEQFF. The CDR3 nucleotides read TGTGCCAGTAGTATAGTCGCCGGCTCTGGGGGCGAGGAGCAGTTCTTC. The chain combines TRBV19 with TRBJ2-1; D possibly corresponds to TRBD1 (6 bases). Germline assignment: CDR1 LNHDA and CDR2 SQIVND (reference sequence). The ends were cut back, 1 base at V and 10 bases at J, with 20 bases in the middle. The CDR3 contains 16 residues.

This clone was counted a few times. The chain combines TRBV7-2 with TRBJ1-2; D remains ambiguous. V lost 4 bases and J lost 2, with 11 bases in between. The CDR3 consists of 14 residues. Germline CDR1 and CDR2: SGHTA and FQGNSA. This CDR3 is CASSSQAGNYGYTF. The DNA for the CDR3 is TGTGCCAGCAGCTCCCAGGCTGGCAACTATGGCTACACCTTC.

The chain couples TRBV5-1 to TRBJ1-6; 7 nucleotides align to TRBD1. The CDR3 extends over 16 amino acids. Germline assignment: CDR1 SGHRS and CDR2 YFSETQ. Unmatched junction bases numbered 12, after V lost 5 bases and J lost 7 bases. In DNA form, the CDR3 reads TGCGCCAGCAGGGCCGCGACAGGGCGGCCCAATTCACCCCTCCACTTT. Amino acid sequence: CASRAATGRPNSPLHF.

The chain combines TRBV7-3 with TRBJ2-2; possible D gene TRBD2, 5 bases. This CDR3 is built from 14 residues. The V end lost 3 bases, the J end lost 4 bases, and 9 bases lay between the germline ends. Germline V gives CDR1 SGHTA, CDR2 FQGTGA. The CDR3 sequence is CASSFGLSTGELFF. In DNA, the CDR3 is TGTGCCAGCAGCTTTGGACTTTCCACCGGGGAGCTGTTTTTT.

The CDR3: CASRRSGSASTDTQYF. CDR3 coding DNA: TGCGCCAGCAGGAGGAGCGGGAGCGCCTCCACAGATACGCAGTATTTT. The chain couples TRBV5-1 to TRBJ2-3; 8 bases match TRBD2. Germline loops: CDR1 SGHRS, CDR2 YFSETQ. Losses at the gene ends were 5 bases for V and 2 bases for J; bases not matched to a gene: 10. The CDR3 loop spans 16 amino acids.

A note on this clone: At one boundary the junction diverges from the germline segment, which might be a read error. This sample includes further DNA sequences coding for the same CDR3. This sequence joins TRBV19 and TRBJ1-1, with 7 bases identical to TRBD1. The CDR3 spans 14 residues. CDR1 is LNHDA and CDR2 is SQIVND in the germline V gene (reference sequence). The chain's CDR3 is CASSIVGGFTEAFF. CDR3 nucleotide sequence: TGCGCCAGTAGTATTGTAGGGGGCTTCACTGAAGCTTTCTTT.